The 10 T cell receptor beta chains listed next were all sequenced from one sample in a study of long-term antiretroviral therapy in people with HIV. The libraries were made with immunoSEQ v3.0 at survey level. Libraries were prepared by immunoSEQ multiplex PCR; TCRdb keeps only in-frame clonotypes and omits some of them. The repertoire holds tens of thousands of clones, about four fifths seen once, with approximately 3% in the top ten. This sample comprised unsorted PBMCs, obtained 1.9 years after starting antiretroviral therapy. The receptors were sampled from a man aged 18 to 30 with HIV.

This chain links TRBV11-2 with TRBJ2-7, with D tentatively TRBD2 (6 bases). Deletions cut 1 base from V and 4 bases from J, with 11 bases between. CDR3 size: 14 residues. Germline assignment: CDR1 SGHAT and CDR2 FQNNGV. The DNA of the CDR3 is TGTGCCAGCAGCTTAGTTGCGGGGATTTACGAGCAGTACTTC. Its translation: CASSLVAGIYEQYF.

The chain is built from TRBV5-1 and TRBJ1-5; 10 bases are shared with TRBD1. The junction had 3 bases not matched to a gene; V was cut back by 4 bases and J by 5 bases. CDR1 SGHRS and CDR2 YFSETQ come from the germline V gene. The CDR3 sequence is 14 residues long. The DNA of the CDR3 is TGCGCCAGCAGCGAAGGGACAGGGGATCAGCCCCAGCATTTT. This sequence encodes CASSEGTGDQPQHF.

This sequence joins TRBV28 and TRBJ1-2; D perhaps matches TRBD1 (5 bases). Germline lookup yields CDR1 MDHEN and CDR2 SYDVKM. Trimming took off 6 bases at V and 4 bases at J, with 12 bases between the two ends. The CDR3 extends over 13 amino acids. The CDR3 spells CASRPTGGYGYTF. The CDR3 DNA follows: TGTGCCAGCAGACCTACTGGGGGCTATGGCTACACCTTC.

The V and J genes are TRBV4-1 and TRBJ2-3, with 13 bases that match TRBD2. The CDR3 totals 18 residues. After removal of 1 base from V and 0 bases from J, the junction contained 4 bases not matched to a gene. Germline V gene sequence: CDR1 MGHRA, CDR2 YSYEKL. This chain's CDR3 is CASSQAGLAGISTDTQYF. DNA of the CDR3: TGCGCCAGCAGCCAAGCGGGACTAGCGGGGATTAGCACAGATACGCAGTATTTT.

The rearrangement joins TRBV6-1 to TRBJ1-6; D is uncertain. Trimming stripped 2 bases from V and 5 bases from J, with 10 bases between. There are 15 residues in the CDR3. Germline V CDR1 and CDR2: MNHNS, SASEGT. The CDR3 region is CASSEYGRDNSPLHF. The DNA for the CDR3 is TGTGCCAGCAGTGAATACGGGCGGGATAATTCACCCCTCCACTTT.

The chain has TRBV5-5 and TRBJ2-7; 8 bases match TRBD1. This CDR3 has 16 residues. CDR1 is SGHKS, CDR2 YYEKEE, per germline (reference sequence). V was pared by 1 base and J by 5 bases, with 11 bases of the junction left unmatched. CDR3 DNA sequence: TGTGCCAGCAGCTTGTGGTGGCAGGGGGCGCTTAACGAGCAGTACGTC. Translated: CASSLWWQGALNEQYV.

CDR3 in DNA: TGCGCCAGCAGCCCTGGACGTGGGACTGAAGCTTTCTTT. The encoded protein is CASSPGRGTEAFF. The chain has TRBV4-1 and TRBJ1-1; D gene ambiguous. CDR1 and CDR2 (germline): MGHRA, YSYEKL. This CDR3 spans 13 amino acids. The ends were cut back, 4 bases at V and 5 bases at J, with 11 bases in the middle.

The rearrangement joins TRBV6-1 to TRBJ2-7; a weak D match, TRBD1 (7 bases). The CDR3 runs 11 residues. V was cut by 6 bases and J by 7 bases, with 10 bases left in between. The germline V gene encodes CDR1 MNHNS and CDR2 SASEGT. In DNA form, the CDR3 reads TGTGCCAGCAGCCAGGGGGGAGAGCAGTACGTC. It is translated as CASSQGGEQYV.

The chain has TRBV28 and TRBJ2-2; 7 nucleotides line up with TRBD1. Germline assignment: CDR1 MDHEN and CDR2 SYDVKM. This CDR3 contains 16 residues. V shed 5 bases and J 2 bases; nucleotides not matched to a gene: 8. The CDR3 region is CASSIGTVGNTGELFF. CDR3 DNA: TGTGCCAGCAGTATAGGGACAGTCGGAAACACCGGGGAGCTGTTTTTT. Looking up the rest from reference TRBV28 and TRBJ2-2 gives the full variable domain: DVKVTQSSRYLVKRTGEKVFLECVQDMDHENMFWYRQDPGLGLRLIYFSYDVKMKEKGDIPEGYSVSREKKERFSLILESASTNQTSMYLCASSIGTVGNTGELFFGEGSRLTVL.

This clone occurred a few times. The chain couples TRBV6-5 to TRBJ2-7; 8 nucleotides agree with TRBD1. Germline V CDR1 and CDR2: MNHEY, SVGAGI. V dropped 6 bases and J dropped 3; count of bases not matched to a gene: 10. CDR3 length equals 15 residues. This CDR3 reads CASRPRPTGGYEQYF. The CDR3 bases are TGTGCCAGCAGGCCCCGTCCTACAGGGGGCTACGAGCAGTACTTC.